A selection of T cell receptor beta chains follows, all from one sample in a study of shared clonotypes between healthy human individuals. TCRdb's table, derived via immunoSEQ multiplex PCR, lists solely in-frame clones and lacks some. Among some 2,000,000 clones listed, 90% to 97% were seen once. Material: naive CD4+ T cells sorted from blood. These receptors came from a man aged 18 to 35 in good health. CDR3s include the opening cysteine and the closing phenylalanine or tryptophan. A D gene is named only where the DNA matches it firmly. Clone size appears in some rows only: once, few, many, or a class for an expanded clone.

j_gene,v_gene,abundance,d_gene,CDR3aa,CDR3nt
TRBJ2-2,TRBV6-4,.,.,CASSDDVSGELFF,TGTGCCAGCAGTGACGACGTGTCCGGGGAGCTGTTTTTT
TRBJ1-5,TRBV10-3,.,.,CAISESFGDQPQHF,TGTGCCATCAGTGAGTCGTTCGGAGATCAGCCCCAGCATTTT
TRBJ1-6,TRBV5-1,.,.,CASSLTENNSPLHF,TGCGCCAGCAGCTTGACGGAAAATAATTCACCCCTCCACTTT
TRBJ2-5,TRBV5-1,.,.,CASSQVTGQETQYF,TGCGCCAGCAGCCAAGTGACAGGCCAAGAGACCCAGTACTTC
TRBJ1-5,TRBV2,.,TRBD1,CASSEARQGISNQPQHF,TGTGCCAGCAGTGAGGCTAGACAGGGAATTAGCAATCAGCCCCAGCATTTT
TRBJ1-2,TRBV29-1,once,.,CSVEPGYGYTF,TGCAGCGTTGAACCCGGGTATGGCTACACCTTC
TRBJ1-2,TRBV5-4,once,TRBD1,CASSFSGGKNGYTF,TGTGCCAGCAGCTTCTCAGGGGGCAAGAATGGCTACACCTTC
TRBJ1-2,TRBV14,.,.,CASSQDQSYRGYTF,TGTGCCAGCAGCCAAGATCAAAGTTATCGTGGCTACACCTTC
TRBJ1-5,TRBV6-5,.,.,CASSKSYSNQPQHF,TGTGCCAGCAGTAAGAGTTATAGCAATCAGCCCCAGCATTTT
TRBJ1-2,TRBV6-1,.,.,CASSEDGRYYGYTF,TGTGCCAGCAGTGAAGACGGCAGATACTATGGCTACACCTTC
TRBJ2-5,TRBV5-1,.,TRBD1,CASSGGTGGEETQYF,TGCGCCAGCAGCGGGGGGACAGGGGGCGAAGAGACCCAGTACTTC
TRBJ2-3,TRBV6-4,.,TRBD2,CASSDSLAGGPDTQYF,TGTGCCAGCAGTGACTCTCTAGCGGGGGGACCAGATACGCAGTATTTT
TRBJ1-2,TRBV6-1,.,TRBD1,CASSAGTGGNYGYTF,TGTGCCAGTTCGGCCGGGACAGGGGGGAACTATGGCTACACCTTC
TRBJ2-3,TRBV11-3,.,TRBD2,CASSPGTSSDTQYF,TGTGCCAGCAGCCCAGGGACTAGTAGCGATACGCAGTATTTT
TRBJ1-6,TRBV2,.,.,CASRTPSGPHNSPLHF,TGTGCCAGCAGGACGCCCTCGGGGCCCCATAATTCACCCCTCCACTTT
TRBJ1-3,TRBV18,.,.,CASSPEHGSGNTIYF,TGTGCCAGCTCACCCGAACACGGCTCTGGAAACACCATATATTTT
TRBJ2-7,TRBV18,.,.,CASSVASTYEQYF,TGTGCCAGCTCCGTAGCGTCAACCTACGAGCAGTACTTC
TRBJ1-1,TRBV2,.,TRBD1,CASMRDRGNTEAFF,TGTGCCAGCATGAGGGACAGGGGAAACACTGAAGCTTTCTTT
TRBJ2-5,TRBV6-1,.,.,CASSTQTAPVGGQYF,TGTGCCAGCAGTACCCAGACGGCCCCAGTAGGAGGCCAGTACTTC
TRBJ1-4,TRBV12-5,.,.,CASGLGQATNEKLFF,TGTGCTAGCGGTTTGGGCCAGGCAACTAATGAAAAACTGTTTTTT
TRBJ1-6,TRBV28,.,.,CASSLQGTVSLYNSPLHF,TGTGCCAGCAGTTTACAGGGAACAGTCTCCCTATATAATTCACCCCTCCACTTT
TRBJ1-1,TRBV6-1,.,.,CASSAAGTEAFF,TGTGCCAGCAGTGCGGCTGGCACTGAAGCTTTCTTT